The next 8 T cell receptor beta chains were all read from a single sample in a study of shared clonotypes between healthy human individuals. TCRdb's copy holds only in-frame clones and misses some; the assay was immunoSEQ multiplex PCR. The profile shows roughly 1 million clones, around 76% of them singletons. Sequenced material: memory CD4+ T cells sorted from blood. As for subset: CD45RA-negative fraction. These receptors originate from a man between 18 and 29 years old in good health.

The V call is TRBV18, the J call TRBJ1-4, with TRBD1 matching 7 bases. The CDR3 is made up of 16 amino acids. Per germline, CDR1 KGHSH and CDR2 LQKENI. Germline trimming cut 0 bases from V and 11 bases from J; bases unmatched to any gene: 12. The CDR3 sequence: CASSPPNSGQLEKLFF. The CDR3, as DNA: TGTGCCAGCTCACCACCGAATTCGGGACAGTTGGAGAAACTGTTTTTT.

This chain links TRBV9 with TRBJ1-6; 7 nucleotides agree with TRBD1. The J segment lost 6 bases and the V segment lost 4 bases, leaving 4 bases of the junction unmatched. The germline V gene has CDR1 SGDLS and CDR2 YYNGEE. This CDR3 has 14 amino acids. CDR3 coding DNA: TGTGCCAGCAGCCCGCGGGACAGTAATTCACCCCTCCACTTT. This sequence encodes CASSPRDSNSPLHF.

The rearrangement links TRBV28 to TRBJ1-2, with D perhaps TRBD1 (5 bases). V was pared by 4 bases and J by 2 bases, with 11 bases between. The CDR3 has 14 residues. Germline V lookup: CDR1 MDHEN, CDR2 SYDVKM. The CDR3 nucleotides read TGTGCCAGCAGTTCACCGGGACTGAACTATGGCTACACCTTC. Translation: CASSSPGLNYGYTF.

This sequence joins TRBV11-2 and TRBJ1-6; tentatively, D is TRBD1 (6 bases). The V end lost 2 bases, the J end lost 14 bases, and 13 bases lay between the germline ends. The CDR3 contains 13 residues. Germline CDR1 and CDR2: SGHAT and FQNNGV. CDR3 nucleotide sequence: TGTGCCAGCAGCTTATCACAGGGTATGACCCTCCACTTT. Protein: CASSLSQGMTLHF.

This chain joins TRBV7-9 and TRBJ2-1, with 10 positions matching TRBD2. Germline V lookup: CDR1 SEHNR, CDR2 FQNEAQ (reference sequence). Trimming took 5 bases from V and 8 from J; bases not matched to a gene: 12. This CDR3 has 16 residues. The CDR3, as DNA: TGTGCCAGCAGCCCCGGGGGTAGCGGGAGGTTTGATGAGCAGTTCTTC. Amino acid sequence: CASSPGGSGRFDEQFF. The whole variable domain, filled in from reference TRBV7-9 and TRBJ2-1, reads DTGVSQNPRHKITKRGQNVTFRCDPISEHNRLYWYRQTLGQGPEFLTYFQNEAQLEKSRLLSDRFSAERPKGSFSTLEIQRTEQGDSAMYLCASSPGGSGRFDEQFFGPGTRLTVL.

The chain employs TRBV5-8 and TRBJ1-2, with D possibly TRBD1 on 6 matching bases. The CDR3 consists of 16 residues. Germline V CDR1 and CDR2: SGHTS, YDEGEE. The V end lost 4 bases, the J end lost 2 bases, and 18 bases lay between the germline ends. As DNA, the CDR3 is TGTGCCAGCAGCCCACCAGCGTATACAGGGAACTATGGCTACACCTTC. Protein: CASSPPAYTGNYGYTF.

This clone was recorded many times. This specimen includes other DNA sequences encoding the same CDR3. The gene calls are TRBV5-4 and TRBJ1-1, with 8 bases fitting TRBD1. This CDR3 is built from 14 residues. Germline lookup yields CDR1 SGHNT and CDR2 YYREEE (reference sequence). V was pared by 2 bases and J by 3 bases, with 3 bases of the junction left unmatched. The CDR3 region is CASSFDRGYTEAFF. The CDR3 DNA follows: TGTGCCAGCAGCTTTGACAGGGGTTACACTGAAGCTTTCTTT.

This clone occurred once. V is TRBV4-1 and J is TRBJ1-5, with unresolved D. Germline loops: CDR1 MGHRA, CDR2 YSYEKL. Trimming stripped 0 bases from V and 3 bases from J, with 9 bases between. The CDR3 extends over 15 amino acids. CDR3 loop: CASSQDGRSNQPQHF. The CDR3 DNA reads TGCGCCAGCAGCCAAGACGGCAGGTCCAATCAGCCCCAGCATTTT.